This TCR beta chain originates from a study of graft-versus-host responses after intestinal transplantation. Study-wide points: Clonal ratios of graft-versus-host to host-versus-graft in allografts were high for patients exhibiting graft-donor T cell macrochimerism. Analysis identified GvH clones in recipient marrow, with some appearing first in ileum or blood.

To note about this clone: No antigen is known for it.

The CDR3 sequence is 18 residues long. J was trimmed by 0 bases and V by 6 bases; bases with no gene match: 12. Germline V gene data show CDR1 as MDHEN and CDR2 as SYDVKM. Method: immunoSEQ multiplex PCR; TCRdb's copy keeps in-frame clones and lacks some. This table has 45,000 to 55,000 clones, 85% to 95% appearing once. Sequenced here: PBMCs, sampled around 820 days after a first intestinal transplant, on the day of a second. The J gene is TRBJ2-5, the V gene TRBV28; TRBD1 aligns across 11 bases. This clonotype was sampled from a human patient who received an intestinal transplant, so some T cells may come from the graft donor. This CDR3 reads CASSTGTGGTGYQETQYF. In DNA, the CDR3 is TGTGCCAGCAGCACCGGGACAGGGGGGACCGGATACCAAGAGACCCAGTACTTC.